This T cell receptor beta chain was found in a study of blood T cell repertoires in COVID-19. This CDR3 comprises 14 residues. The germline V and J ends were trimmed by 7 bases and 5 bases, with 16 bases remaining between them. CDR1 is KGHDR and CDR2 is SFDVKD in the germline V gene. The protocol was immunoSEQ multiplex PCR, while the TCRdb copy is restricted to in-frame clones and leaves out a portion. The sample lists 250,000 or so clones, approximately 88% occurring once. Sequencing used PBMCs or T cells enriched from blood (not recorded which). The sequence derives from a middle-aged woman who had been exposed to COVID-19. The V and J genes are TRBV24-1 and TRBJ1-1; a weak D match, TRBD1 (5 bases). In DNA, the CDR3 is TGTGCCACCAGCCCGGGGGGGGACGGGACTGAAGCTTTCTTT. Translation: CATSPGGDGTEAFF.